The entry below describes one TCR beta chain. The target of this receptor is not known. Per-base qualities were not stored, and no clone one base away is much larger. CDR1 and CDR2 were assigned from the germline V gene (reference sequence) as SGHNT and YYREEE. At the junction V is shortened by 0 bases and J by 4 bases, with 10 bases in between. The CDR3, from cysteine to phenylalanine, totals 14 residues. Left in the record is the CDR3 DNA by itself, 42 bases read in frame from the first base. These data originate in a study of cytomegalovirus exposure and HLA in healthy donors (dated by TCRdb to about 2017). Study-level background: An earlier analysis of 587 of the donors reported approximately 260 Gb of sequence data and 95 million to 140 million unique TCR beta sequences obtained from around 190 million T cells. An early release that covered about 640 HLA-typed donors contained about 300 gigabases of sequencing data and tens of millions of unique TCR sequences. The genetic ancestry cluster associated with self-reported Caucasian donors included around four fifths of the roughly 410 genotyped donors. The aim of the study was to test whether cataloging public T cell receptors could identify signatures of past pathogen exposure. Using immunosequencing, the study profiled T cell repertoires from some 670 subjects and related those repertoires to cytomegalovirus serostatus. Besides the first cohort of around 670 subjects, a separate validation cohort made up of 120 different subjects was used. The study combined high-throughput TCR immunosequencing, statistical association of individual TCRs with disease status, and machine learning to predict cytomegalovirus infection status. To study patterns of TCR occurrence, a later analysis re-analyzed previously published TCR beta repertoires from under 750 donors and added high-resolution HLA genotyping. Rather than using new phenotypic data, the later analysis identified candidate immune exposures from TCR beta sequences and from how often those sequences occurred across donors. To decide whether each TCR beta V gene segment behaved as functional or pseudogenic, an earlier analysis of fewer than 750 of the donors relied on high-throughput TCR beta sequencing. Donor age, sex, ethnicity and CMV serostatus were compiled together with the repertoire data. A later genetic analysis took genome-wide SNP genotypes for about three fifths of the 666 donors and used that subset as a discovery cohort. Every repertoire in the discovery cohort had been generated on one and the same sequencing platform. HLA typing included class I and class II loci at four-digit resolution. The number of typed donors differed by locus: about 620-630 for A, B, C, DRB1 and DQB1; 522 for DQA1; 600 to 610 for DPA1; and around 490 for DPB1. Several DR-DQ haplotypes were handled as single units for association and clustering because linkage in the cohort was strong. Among about 370 genotyped donors of the cohort, an average of roughly 230,000 unique TCR beta nucleotide sequences was sequenced per donor, of which roughly 17% were non-productive. Study-level results and caveats: Linkage disequilibrium might explain the correlated functional status among segregating V segments, but an unknown experimental factor could not be excluded. According to a later analysis, most CMV-associated TCR beta chains appeared to be HLA-restricted, and the HLA associations seemed to be driven largely by CMV exposure. Compared with the approximately 710-donor mean, donors in an Asian-associated ancestry cluster had fewer N-insertions in productive TCRs, according to a later genetic analysis. The classifier was reported to diagnose cytomegalovirus status with high specificity and sensitivity in both the original cohort and the validation cohort. A group of highly shared sequence variants was considered likely to be a technical artifact of the sequencing pipeline. The 87-base-pair reads could not distinguish some IMGT-functional V segments, including TRBV6-2 and TRBV6-3, so those segments were excluded. Three of the identified cytomegalovirus-associated TCR beta chains were confirmed in vitro to be specific for cytomegalovirus antigens. HLA typing was unavailable for some donors at each locus, so association tests used only the typed subset. Strong co-occurrence of HLA alleles, especially DR and DQ, made assigning TCR associations to individual alleles difficult. Immune exposure information for the cohort was limited to CMV serostatus. Around 16 rarely observed V segments, including chromosome 9 orphons, were excluded from the earlier analysis of about 600 of the donors because counts were too low. This cohort had only TCR beta chains sequenced, and the lack of alpha or paired-chain data limited which features could be detected. In a later genetic analysis, a missense DCLRE1C variant was associated with V-gene and J-gene trimming of TCR beta chains, and the association was replicated in an independent cohort. Several of the top co-occurrence clusters appeared to be linked to parvovirus B19, influenza, CMV and Epstein-Barr virus, according to a later analysis. A total of roughly 160 TCR beta chains were listed by the study as associated with cytomegalovirus. It was suggested by the authors that the approach could potentially be generalized to other disease states and immunological phenotypes. In a later analysis, the rate of TCR association differed among HLA loci, with DRB1 alleles having the most associated TCRs and HLA-C alleles having the fewest. Compared with equally common non-associated chains, HLA-associated TCR beta chains in a later analysis were more clonally expanded and had lower generation probabilities. A later analysis associated about 17,000 TCR beta sequences with specific HLA alleles at a false discovery rate of 0.05. A further reported finding was that TCR beta sequences accurately predicted the HLA-A and HLA-B alleles for most subjects in the first cohort. In an earlier analysis of fewer than 700 of the donors, most TCR beta V segments appeared in productive rearrangements about 87% or about 30% of the time, broadly matching IMGT annotations. Roughly uniform sequencing depth across donors was assumed in presence/absence analyses, although this assumption may not hold. Most TCR sequences were seen in very few donors, while some public TCRs were found in many individuals.

The cohort was made up of roughly 670 healthy bone marrow donors. All cohort members were sampled while nominally healthy, although unrecorded immune exposures were likely present. The donor tested CMV seronegative, placing the donor among the roughly 350 seronegative members of the cohort. A peripheral blood sample was provided by each donor, and peripheral blood mononuclear cells were used for TCR beta sequencing. Genomic DNA extraction from the blood cell samples was performed with the Qiagen DNeasy Blood Extraction Kit. The library was prepared using the immunoSEQ multiplex PCR assay. For the multiplex PCR, a mixture combining 60 forward primers for TCR Vbeta segments and 13 reverse primers for TCR Jbeta segments was used. A multiplex PCR assay on genomic DNA amplified the CDR3 region of rearranged TCR beta genes. The amplified TCR beta libraries were sequenced on the Illumina HiSeq System as 87-base-pair reads. Concerning the study's data processing: Across the roughly 600 repertoires, a later analysis counted some 80 million unique TCR beta chains, 9.5 million to 13 million of which were shared by at least two donors. Raw reads were error-corrected and collapsed into unique sequences by a nearest-neighbor algorithm in which closely related sequences were merged to remove PCR and sequencing errors. V, D and J gene segments were assigned by aligning CDR3 sequences to IMGT reference sequences. For a sequence to be retained, a match of at least six nucleotides to both a V gene segment and a J gene segment was required. Rearrangements were classified as productive when the CDR3 lacked stop codons and remained in frame with V and J, and all other rearrangements were classified as non-productive. CDR3 was defined by IMGT convention, running from the second conserved V-encoded cysteine to the conserved J-encoded phenylalanine. Sequences without an unambiguous match to a single V gene segment were excluded from the earlier analysis of several hundred of the donors. An earlier analysis of some 610 of the donors called V segments functional above 56.7% productive rearrangements and segregating when the between-donor standard deviation exceeded 5%. To diagnose cytomegalovirus status from the catalog of TCR beta chain sequences, a statistical classification framework was built. A later analysis assigned V and J genes by comparing TCR nucleotide sequences with IMGT/GENE-DB human TR gene sequences. Using the TCRdist pipeline, a later analysis assigned CDR3 sequences along with most-parsimonious VDJ recombination scenarios. In a later analysis, every TCR beta chain was defined by the combination of its CDR3 amino acid sequence and its V-gene family, and reads without a unique V-gene family were dropped. A later analysis removed 592 highly shared, low-generation-probability nucleotide sequences to deal with suspected cross-contamination and a sequencing artifact. In a later analysis, a clonal expansion index for each public chain was calculated from normalized within-repertoire ranks of inferred template counts. In a later analysis, generation probabilities were computed using a VDJ recombination model fitted to out-of-frame rearrangements, and the results were checked against IGoR. A later analysis scored TCR-TCR, TCR-HLA and TCR-CMV co-occurrence with hypergeometric tests, applying a repertoire-size bias correction to TCR pairs. To estimate false discovery rates, a later analysis permuted the HLA or CMV assignments 20 times. In a later analysis, co-occurring TCRs were grouped with DBSCAN, and TCRdist sequence similarity was added when clustering was performed within HLA-allele-positive subsets. For co-occurrence clustering, repertoires with fewer than 30,000 or more than 120,000 public chains were excluded, along with five repertoires with anomalous nucleotide sharing. What TCRdb holds here is the immuneACCESS table cut down to in-frame rearrangements. Part of the clones is not present; checked against another copy, under half of the missing clones reflect an unresolved V gene, and the others are unexplained. The V and J calls and clone size were taken over from that table, and D and trimming were inferred from the DNA. This sample lists 110,000 to 150,000 clones; roughly 70% were detected once. The biggest ten clones account for almost 4.5% of the sample.

The specimen sequenced was PBMCs. This chain joins TRBV5-4 to TRBJ1-1; a weak D assignment points to TRBD1 (5 bases agree). The clonotype comes from a man in his sixties in good health and CMV-seronegative. The CDR3 region: CASSLAQGSTEAFF. The bases read TGTGCCAGCAGCTTGGCTCAGGGTAGCACTGAAGCTTTCTTT.